These T cell receptor beta chains were read from a single sample in a study of blood T cell repertoires in COVID-19. Assay: immunoSEQ multiplex PCR; the TCRdb copy retains only in-frame clones and omits some. There are hundreds of thousands of clones in the sample; 89% occur only once, and roughly 5.3% lies in the top ten. Sequencing was done on a sample of PBMCs or T cells enriched from blood (not recorded which). These receptors all come from a man aged 55 to 70 who had recovered from COVID-19. Both conserved end residues are part of each CDR3. A D gene is named only where the DNA matches it firmly. Clone size, where shown, is once, few, many, or a class for clones that have expanded.

D gene: NA
V gene: TRBV2
J gene: TRBJ2-7
clone size: NA
CDR3 protein: CASTSDTTYEQYF
CDR3 DNA: TGTGCCAGCACCTCAGACACCACCTACGAGCAGTACTTC

D gene: NA
V gene: TRBV9
J gene: TRBJ2-5
clone size: once
CDR3 protein: CASSVQGSETQYF
CDR3 DNA: TGTGCCAGCAGCGTCCAGGGGTCAGAGACCCAGTACTTC

D gene: NA
V gene: TRBV14
J gene: TRBJ2-5
clone size: NA
CDR3 protein: CASSRRDSLRETQYF
CDR3 DNA: TGTGCCAGCAGCCGCCGGGACTCCCTCCGGGAGACCCAGTACTTC

D gene: TRBD1
V gene: TRBV5-1
J gene: TRBJ1-2
clone size: NA
CDR3 protein: CASSSQGDRIGGYTF
CDR3 DNA: TGCGCCAGCAGCTCCCAGGGGGATAGAATAGGTGGCTACACCTTC

D gene: TRBD2
V gene: TRBV19
J gene: TRBJ2-1
clone size: NA
CDR3 protein: CASSRWTSGSGRPEQFF
CDR3 DNA: TGTGCCAGTAGTAGGTGGACTAGCGGGAGTGGTCGGCCTGAGCAGTTCTTC

D gene: TRBD2
V gene: TRBV6-1
J gene: TRBJ2-7
clone size: NA
CDR3 protein: CASSVLLAGGPYEQYF
CDR3 DNA: TGTGCCAGCAGTGTACTTCTAGCGGGAGGGCCCTACGAGCAGTACTTC

D gene: NA
V gene: TRBV29-1
J gene: TRBJ2-1
clone size: NA
CDR3 protein: CSVEDRVTREFF
CDR3 DNA: TGCAGCGTTGAAGACCGCGTTACTCGAGAGTTCTTC

D gene: TRBD1
V gene: TRBV3-1/TRBV3-2
J gene: TRBJ1-1
clone size: NA
CDR3 protein: CASSQAADRDDAAFF
CDR3 DNA: TGTGCCAGCAGCCAAGCCGCCGACAGGGACGACGCGGCTTTCTTT

D gene: NA
V gene: TRBV6-5
J gene: TRBJ2-3
clone size: NA
CDR3 protein: CASRTSGRTDTQYF
CDR3 DNA: TGTGCCAGCAGAACATCCGGGAGAACAGATACGCAGTATTTT

D gene: NA
V gene: TRBV7-8
J gene: TRBJ2-7
clone size: NA
CDR3 protein: CASSFNRNFNPYEQYF
CDR3 DNA: TGTGCCAGCAGCTTCAACAGGAACTTTAACCCCTACGAGCAGTACTTC

D gene: NA
V gene: TRBV6-5
J gene: TRBJ2-7
clone size: NA
CDR3 protein: CASSYYRPPSYEQYF
CDR3 DNA: TGTGCCAGCAGTTACTACAGGCCGCCCTCCTACGAGCAGTACTTC

D gene: TRBD1
V gene: TRBV18
J gene: TRBJ2-4
clone size: NA
CDR3 protein: CASSPPPGQALVGAKNIQYF
CDR3 DNA: TGTGCCAGCTCACCACCGCCGGGACAGGCGTTAGTAGGAGCCAAAAACATTCAGTACTTC

D gene: TRBD1
V gene: TRBV29-1
J gene: TRBJ1-2
clone size: NA
CDR3 protein: CSVAGTGDLDNYGYTF
CDR3 DNA: TGCAGCGTGGCCGGGACAGGTGATTTGGATAACTATGGCTACACCTTC

D gene: TRBD1
V gene: TRBV29-1
J gene: TRBJ1-5
clone size: few
CDR3 protein: CSDILQGNQPQHF
CDR3 DNA: TGCAGCGACATACTACAGGGGAATCAGCCCCAGCATTTT

D gene: NA
V gene: TRBV6-5
J gene: TRBJ1-1
clone size: NA
CDR3 protein: CASSGGGFFTEAFF
CDR3 DNA: TGTGCCAGCAGCGGTGGAGGCTTTTTCACTGAAGCTTTCTTT

D gene: NA
V gene: TRBV28
J gene: TRBJ2-3
clone size: NA
CDR3 protein: CASRPPNRGLTDTQYF
CDR3 DNA: TGTGCCAGCAGACCCCCCAACCGGGGACTCACAGATACGCAGTATTTT

D gene: TRBD2
V gene: TRBV10-2
J gene: TRBJ2-7
clone size: NA
CDR3 protein: CASILAGGNEQYF
CDR3 DNA: TGCGCCAGCATCCTAGCGGGAGGGAACGAGCAGTACTTC

D gene: NA
V gene: TRBV28
J gene: TRBJ1-2
clone size: few
CDR3 protein: CASSLLVGIYGYTF
CDR3 DNA: TGTGCCAGCAGTTTACTTGTCGGGATCTATGGCTACACCTTC

D gene: NA
V gene: TRBV6-5
J gene: TRBJ2-3
clone size: once
CDR3 protein: CASSLRYLPDTQYF
CDR3 DNA: TGTGCCAGCAGTCTACGTTATCTCCCAGATACGCAGTATTTT

D gene: TRBD1
V gene: TRBV3-1/TRBV3-2
J gene: TRBJ2-3
clone size: few
CDR3 protein: CASSQDAGTGADTQYF
CDR3 DNA: TGTGCCAGCAGCCAAGATGCCGGGACAGGGGCAGATACGCAGTATTTT

D gene: NA
V gene: TRBV11-2
J gene: TRBJ2-7
clone size: NA
CDR3 protein: CASSSTTGSYEQYF
CDR3 DNA: TGTGCCAGCAGCTCCACGACTGGCTCCTACGAGCAGTACTTC

D gene: NA
V gene: TRBV18
J gene: TRBJ2-6
clone size: NA
CDR3 protein: CASSPPAGSSGANVLTF
CDR3 DNA: TGTGCCAGCTCACCCCCAGCGGGTAGCTCTGGGGCCAACGTCCTGACTTTC

D gene: TRBD1
V gene: TRBV20-1
J gene: TRBJ1-2
clone size: few
CDR3 protein: CSANEGQGFVGYTF
CDR3 DNA: TGCAGTGCTAATGAGGGACAGGGGTTTGTCGGCTACACCTTC

D gene: NA
V gene: TRBV3-1/TRBV3-2
J gene: TRBJ2-3
clone size: once
CDR3 protein: CASSPPLGSGERADTQYF
CDR3 DNA: TGTGCCAGCAGCCCACCCTTAGGGAGCGGCGAGCGGGCAGATACGCAGTATTTT

D gene: TRBD2
V gene: TRBV2
J gene: TRBJ2-7
clone size: once
CDR3 protein: CASSWTSGRYEQYF
CDR3 DNA: TGTGCCAGCAGCTGGACTAGCGGGAGATACGAGCAGTACTTC

D gene: TRBD1
V gene: TRBV2
J gene: TRBJ2-5
clone size: NA
CDR3 protein: CASRQGSQGVGTQYF
CDR3 DNA: TGTGCCAGCAGGCAGGGGTCTCAGGGGGTCGGGACCCAGTACTTC

D gene: TRBD1
V gene: TRBV29-1
J gene: TRBJ2-5
clone size: NA
CDR3 protein: CSVTGKETQYF
CDR3 DNA: TGCAGCGTGACAGGGAAAGAGACCCAGTACTTC

D gene: TRBD2
V gene: TRBV30
J gene: TRBJ2-1
clone size: NA
CDR3 protein: CAWSGRTSGSAFYNEQFF
CDR3 DNA: TGTGCCTGGAGTGGGCGGACTAGCGGGAGTGCGTTCTACAATGAGCAGTTCTTC

D gene: TRBD1
V gene: TRBV10-3
J gene: TRBJ1-2
clone size: NA
CDR3 protein: CAISERTGSNYGYTF
CDR3 DNA: TGTGCCATCAGTGAAAGGACAGGGAGTAACTATGGCTACACCTTC

D gene: NA
V gene: TRBV9
J gene: TRBJ2-1
clone size: NA
CDR3 protein: CASSVSVSSLYEQFF
CDR3 DNA: TGTGCCAGCAGCGTCAGCGTTTCTAGCCTTTATGAGCAGTTCTTC

D gene: NA
V gene: TRBV25-1
J gene: TRBJ2-1
clone size: NA
CDR3 protein: CASSEYQNEQFF
CDR3 DNA: TGTGCCAGCAGTGAATATCAGAATGAGCAGTTCTTC

D gene: TRBD1
V gene: TRBV28
J gene: TRBJ2-7
clone size: NA
CDR3 protein: CASSLFGTGGGQYF
CDR3 DNA: TGTGCCAGCAGTTTATTTGGGACAGGGGGAGGGCAGTACTTC

D gene: NA
V gene: TRBV3-1/TRBV3-2
J gene: TRBJ1-5
clone size: NA
CDR3 protein: CASSQDSDQPQHF
CDR3 DNA: TGTGCCAGCAGCCAAGATAGCGATCAGCCCCAGCATTTT

D gene: NA
V gene: TRBV28
J gene: TRBJ1-2
clone size: NA
CDR3 protein: CASSLLGHGSNTF
CDR3 DNA: TGTGCCAGCAGTTTACTGGGACACGGATCGAACACCTTC

D gene: TRBD1
V gene: TRBV5-1
J gene: TRBJ2-1
clone size: NA
CDR3 protein: CASSLGSGGSFEQFF
CDR3 DNA: TGCGCCAGCAGCTTGGGTTCAGGGGGCTCTTTTGAGCAGTTCTTC

D gene: NA
V gene: TRBV7-6
J gene: TRBJ1-1
clone size: NA
CDR3 protein: CASSSRIVADGTEAFF
CDR3 DNA: TGTGCCAGCAGCTCAAGGATAGTGGCCGACGGGACTGAAGCTTTCTTT

D gene: NA
V gene: TRBV6-6
J gene: TRBJ2-3
clone size: NA
CDR3 protein: CATRTASTDTQYF
CDR3 DNA: TGTGCCACCAGGACAGCTAGCACAGATACGCAGTATTTT

D gene: TRBD1
V gene: TRBV18
J gene: TRBJ2-5
clone size: NA
CDR3 protein: CASSMDRGLVETQYF
CDR3 DNA: TGTGCCAGCTCAATGGACAGGGGTTTGGTAGAGACCCAGTACTTC

D gene: NA
V gene: TRBV11-2
J gene: TRBJ1-2
clone size: NA
CDR3 protein: CASSKRDFGDGYTF
CDR3 DNA: TGTGCCAGCAGCAAGAGGGACTTCGGGGATGGCTACACCTTC

D gene: TRBD1
V gene: TRBV28
J gene: TRBJ1-4
clone size: NA
CDR3 protein: CASSPTGVTNEKLFF
CDR3 DNA: TGTGCCAGCAGTCCGACAGGGGTAACTAATGAAAAACTGTTTTTT

D gene: TRBD2
V gene: TRBV28
J gene: TRBJ2-7
clone size: few
CDR3 protein: CASKKGLANYEQYF
CDR3 DNA: TGTGCCAGCAAGAAGGGACTAGCGAACTACGAGCAGTACTTC

D gene: NA
V gene: TRBV19
J gene: TRBJ1-4
clone size: NA
CDR3 protein: CASSFRDILNEKLFF
CDR3 DNA: TGTGCCAGTAGTTTCCGGGACATTCTTAATGAAAAACTGTTTTTT

D gene: NA
V gene: TRBV28
J gene: TRBJ2-6
clone size: NA
CDR3 protein: CASSLVRSGANVLTF
CDR3 DNA: TGTGCCAGCAGTTTAGTAAGGAGTGGGGCCAACGTCCTGACTTTC

D gene: NA
V gene: TRBV19
J gene: TRBJ2-3
clone size: NA
CDR3 protein: CASSVVASPSTDTQYF
CDR3 DNA: TGTGCCAGTAGTGTGGTGGCTTCCCCTAGCACAGATACGCAGTATTTT

D gene: NA
V gene: TRBV5-1
J gene: TRBJ2-3
clone size: NA
CDR3 protein: CASSLELNTQYF
CDR3 DNA: TGCGCCAGCAGCTTGGAGCTAAATACGCAGTATTTT

D gene: TRBD2
V gene: TRBV6-5
J gene: TRBJ2-7
clone size: NA
CDR3 protein: CASSYSGSGSSYEQYF
CDR3 DNA: TGTGCCAGCAGTTACTCGGGTAGCGGGAGCTCCTACGAGCAGTACTTC

D gene: NA
V gene: TRBV15
J gene: TRBJ1-5
clone size: NA
CDR3 protein: CATSREQGPGQPQHF
CDR3 DNA: TGTGCCACCAGCAGAGAACAGGGACCGGGTCAGCCCCAGCATTTT

D gene: TRBD1
V gene: TRBV25-1
J gene: TRBJ2-1
clone size: NA
CDR3 protein: CASSDQGAVYNEQFF
CDR3 DNA: TGTGCCAGCAGTGATCAGGGGGCCGTATACAATGAGCAGTTCTTC

D gene: TRBD1
V gene: TRBV5-8
J gene: TRBJ2-1
clone size: NA
CDR3 protein: CASSRRTGNYNEQFF
CDR3 DNA: TGTGCCAGCAGCCGACGGACAGGGAACTACAATGAGCAGTTCTTC

D gene: TRBD1
V gene: TRBV7-2
J gene: TRBJ1-2
clone size: NA
CDR3 protein: CASSPRQGVGNGYTF
CDR3 DNA: TGTGCCAGCAGCCCGCGACAGGGGGTAGGCAATGGCTACACCTTC

D gene: NA
V gene: TRBV7-5
J gene: TRBJ1-1
clone size: NA
CDR3 protein: CVRSLVGGPNTEAFF
CDR3 DNA: TGTGTCAGAAGCTTAGTCGGGGGGCCGAACACTGAAGCTTTCTTT

D gene: NA
V gene: TRBV19
J gene: TRBJ1-5
clone size: NA
CDR3 protein: CASSSIQGTSGGSNQPQHF
CDR3 DNA: TGTGCCAGTAGTAGCATACAGGGTACATCAGGTGGTAGCAATCAGCCCCAGCATTTT

D gene: NA
V gene: TRBV20-1
J gene: TRBJ1-1
clone size: NA
CDR3 protein: CSARDSDLAFF
CDR3 DNA: TGCAGTGCTAGAGATAGTGACTTGGCTTTCTTT

D gene: TRBD2
V gene: TRBV7-2
J gene: TRBJ2-7
clone size: NA
CDR3 protein: CASSTLAGPLGEQYF
CDR3 DNA: TGTGCCAGCAGCACCTTAGCGGGACCCCTCGGTGAGCAGTACTTC

D gene: NA
V gene: TRBV5-1
J gene: TRBJ2-2
clone size: NA
CDR3 protein: CASTQTGNTGELFF
CDR3 DNA: TGCGCCAGCACCCAGACAGGGAACACCGGGGAGCTGTTTTTT

D gene: NA
V gene: TRBV28
J gene: TRBJ1-5
clone size: once
CDR3 protein: CASSTHPGARSQPQHF
CDR3 DNA: TGTGCCAGCAGCACCCACCCAGGGGCGAGGAGTCAGCCCCAGCATTTT

D gene: TRBD1
V gene: TRBV19
J gene: TRBJ2-6
clone size: NA
CDR3 protein: CATRDRGLGANVLTF
CDR3 DNA: TGTGCCACCAGGGACAGGGGGCTTGGGGCCAACGTCCTGACTTTC

D gene: NA
V gene: TRBV5-4
J gene: TRBJ2-2
clone size: NA
CDR3 protein: CASTWGLNTGELFF
CDR3 DNA: TGTGCCAGCACCTGGGGGCTAAACACCGGGGAGCTGTTTTTT